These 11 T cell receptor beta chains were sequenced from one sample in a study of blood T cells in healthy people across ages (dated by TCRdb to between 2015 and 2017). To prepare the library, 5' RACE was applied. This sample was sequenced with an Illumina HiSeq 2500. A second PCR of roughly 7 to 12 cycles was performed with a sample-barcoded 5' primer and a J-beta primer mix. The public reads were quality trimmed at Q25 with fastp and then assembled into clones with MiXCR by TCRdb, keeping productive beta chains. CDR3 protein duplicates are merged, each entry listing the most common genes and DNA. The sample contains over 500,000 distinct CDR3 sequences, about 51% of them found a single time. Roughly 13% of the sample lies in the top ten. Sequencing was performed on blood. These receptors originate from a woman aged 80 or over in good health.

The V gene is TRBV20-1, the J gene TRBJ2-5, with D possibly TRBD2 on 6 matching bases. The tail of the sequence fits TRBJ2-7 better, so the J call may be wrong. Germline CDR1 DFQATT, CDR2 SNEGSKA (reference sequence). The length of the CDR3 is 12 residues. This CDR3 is CSAGSGGGEQYF. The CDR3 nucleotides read TGCAGTGCTGGTAGCGGTGGCGGCGAGCAGTACTTC.

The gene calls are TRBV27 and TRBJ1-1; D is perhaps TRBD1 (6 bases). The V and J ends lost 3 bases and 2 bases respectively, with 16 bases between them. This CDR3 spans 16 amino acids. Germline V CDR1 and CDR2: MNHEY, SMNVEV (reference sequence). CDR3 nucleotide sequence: TGTGCCAGCAGTTTTGGGGGCTGGGGACCCAACACTGAAGCTTTCTTT. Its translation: CASSFGGWGPNTEAFF.

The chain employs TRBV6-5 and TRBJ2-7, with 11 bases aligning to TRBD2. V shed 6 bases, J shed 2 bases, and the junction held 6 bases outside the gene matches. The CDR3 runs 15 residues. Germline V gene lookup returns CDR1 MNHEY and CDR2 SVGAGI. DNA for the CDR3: TGTGCCAGCAGGACTCCGGGACTAGCGGCCTACGAGCAGTACTTC. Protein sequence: CASRTPGLAAYEQYF.

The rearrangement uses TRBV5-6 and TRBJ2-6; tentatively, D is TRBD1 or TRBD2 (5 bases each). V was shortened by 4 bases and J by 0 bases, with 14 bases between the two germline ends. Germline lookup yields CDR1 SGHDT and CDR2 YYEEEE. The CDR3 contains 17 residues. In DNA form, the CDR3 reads TGTGCCAGCAGCCTTGGGGCGGGCCGCTCTGGGGCCAACGTCCTGACTTTC. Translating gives CASSLGAGRSGANVLTF.

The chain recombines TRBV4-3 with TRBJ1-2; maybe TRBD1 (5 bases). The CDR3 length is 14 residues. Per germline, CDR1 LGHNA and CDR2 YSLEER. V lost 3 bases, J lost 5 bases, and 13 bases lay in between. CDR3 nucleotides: TGCGCCAGCAGCCATTCAGGACAAGCTTATGGCTACACCTTC. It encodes CASSHSGQAYGYTF.

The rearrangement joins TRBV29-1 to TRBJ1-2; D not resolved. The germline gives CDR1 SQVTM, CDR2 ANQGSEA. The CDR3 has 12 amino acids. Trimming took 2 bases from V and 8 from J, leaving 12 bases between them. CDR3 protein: CSVELELIGYTF. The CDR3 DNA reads TGCAGCGTTGAATTGGAGCTTATAGGCTACACCTTC.

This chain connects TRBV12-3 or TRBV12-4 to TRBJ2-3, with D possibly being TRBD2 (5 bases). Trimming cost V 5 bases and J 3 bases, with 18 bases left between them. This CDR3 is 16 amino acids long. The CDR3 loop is CASSRSGPLETDTQYF. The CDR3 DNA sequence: TGTGCCAGCAGTAGGAGCGGCCCCCTCGAGACAGATACGCAGTATTTT.

Here the CDR3 DNA reads TGCGCCAGCAGCTTGGGACAGGGGTCCCCTGAGCAGTTCTTC. This sequence encodes CASSLGQGSPEQFF. The V call is TRBV5-1, the J call TRBJ2-1; 8 nucleotides agree with TRBD1. CDR3 size: 14 residues. Germline CDR1 SGHRS, CDR2 YFSETQ. Trimming at V came to 0 bases and at J to 9 bases, leaving 5 bases not matched to a gene.

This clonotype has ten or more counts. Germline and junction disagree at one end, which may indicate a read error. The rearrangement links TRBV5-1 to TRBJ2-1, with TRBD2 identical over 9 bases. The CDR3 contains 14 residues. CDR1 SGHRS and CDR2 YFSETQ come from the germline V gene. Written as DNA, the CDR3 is TGCGCCAGCAACTTGGGACTAGCATTCGATGAGCAGTTCTTC. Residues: CASNLGLAFDEQFF.

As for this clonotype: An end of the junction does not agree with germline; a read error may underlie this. The CDR3 here is CSARGSSHNEQFF. In DNA, the CDR3 is TGCAGTGCGCGGGGGAGCTCCCACAATGAGCAGTTCTTC. V is TRBV20-1 and J is TRBJ2-1, with 7 bases lining up with TRBD2. This CDR3 spans 13 amino acids. Germline CDR1 reads DFQATT; CDR2 reads SNEGSKA (reference sequence).

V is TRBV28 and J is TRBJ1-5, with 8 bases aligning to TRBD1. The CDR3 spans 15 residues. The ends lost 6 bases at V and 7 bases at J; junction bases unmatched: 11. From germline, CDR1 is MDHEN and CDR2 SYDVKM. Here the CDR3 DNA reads TGTGCCAGCAGAACGACAGGGGCCTTCGGGCAGCCCCAGCATTTT. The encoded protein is CASRTTGAFGQPQHF.